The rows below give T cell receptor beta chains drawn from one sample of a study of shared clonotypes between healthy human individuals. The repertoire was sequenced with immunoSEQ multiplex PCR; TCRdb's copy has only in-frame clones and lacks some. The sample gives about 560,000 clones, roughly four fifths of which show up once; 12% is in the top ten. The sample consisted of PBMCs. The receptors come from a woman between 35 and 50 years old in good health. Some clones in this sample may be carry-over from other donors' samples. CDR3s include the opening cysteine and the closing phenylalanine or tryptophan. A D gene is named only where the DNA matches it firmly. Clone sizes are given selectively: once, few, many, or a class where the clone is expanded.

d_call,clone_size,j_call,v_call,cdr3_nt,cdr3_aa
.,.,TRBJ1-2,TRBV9,TGTGCCAGCAGCGTAGGCTCGGGGGAGGCTTATGGCTACACCTTC,CASSVGSGEAYGYTF
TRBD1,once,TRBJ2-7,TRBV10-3,TGTGCCATCACAAGGGACAGGGAGATTTATGAGCAGTACTTC,CAITRDREIYEQYF
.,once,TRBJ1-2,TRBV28,TGTGCCAGCAGGTCAGGACAGCTTACTGGCTACACCTTC,CASRSGQLTGYTF
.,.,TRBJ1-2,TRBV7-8,TGTGCCAGCCACGTTGGCGGGGCCCTCTGGGGGGGCTACACCTTC,CASHVGGALWGGYTF
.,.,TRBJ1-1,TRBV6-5,TGTGCCAGCAGTTTAAGGGGGGGGTTCACTGAAGCTTTCTTT,CASSLRGGFTEAFF
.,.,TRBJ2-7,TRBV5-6,TGTGCCAGCAGCTTCTCTCTGGGAATGAGCGAGCAGTACTTC,CASSFSLGMSEQYF
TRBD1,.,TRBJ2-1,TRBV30,TGTGCCTGGAGTCTAACCCCGGGACAGGGAGCTAGGAATGAGCAGTTCTTC,CAWSLTPGQGARNEQFF
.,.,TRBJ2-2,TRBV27,TGTGCCAGCAGTTTAAACGGGAGGAACACCGGGGAGCTGTTTTTT,CASSLNGRNTGELFF
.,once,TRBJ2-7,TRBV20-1,TGCAGTGCTAGTCGGGTCTACGAGCAGTACTTC,CSASRVYEQYF
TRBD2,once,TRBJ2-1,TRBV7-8,TGTGCCAGCAGCTTTAGCCGACTAGCGGGACGAAATGAGCAGTTCTTC,CASSFSRLAGRNEQFF
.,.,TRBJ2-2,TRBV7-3,TGTGCCAGCAGCTTGAATACGGAAAACACCGGGGAGCTGTTTTTT,CASSLNTENTGELFF
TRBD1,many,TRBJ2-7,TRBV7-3,TGTGCCAGCAGCGAAGCCGGGACAGGAGCCTACGAGCAGTACTTC,CASSEAGTGAYEQYF
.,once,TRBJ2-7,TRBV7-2,TGTGCCAGCAGCTCACGACTCCTCCCGTCCTACGAGCAGTACTTC,CASSSRLLPSYEQYF
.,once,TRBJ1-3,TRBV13,TGTGCCAGCAGCGATAACAGGCTTCAAGTTTTAAGGAACACCATATATTTT,CASSDNRLQVLRNTIYF
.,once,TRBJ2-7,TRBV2,TGTGCCAGTACGGGGGGCGCAAACTACGAGCAGTACTTC,CASTGGANYEQYF
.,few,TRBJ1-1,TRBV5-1,TGCGCCAGCATGAGGGACGTGGGGACTGAAGCTTTCTTT,CASMRDVGTEAFF
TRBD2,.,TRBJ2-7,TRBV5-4,TGTGCCAGCAGCTTGACCGGGACTAGCGGGAGGTCCGCCCACTACGAGCAGTACTTC,CASSLTGTSGRSAHYEQYF
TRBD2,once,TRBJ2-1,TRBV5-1,TGCGCCAGCAGCGGGGGACTAGCGGGAGTCCAGAATGAGCAGTTCTTC,CASSGGLAGVQNEQFF
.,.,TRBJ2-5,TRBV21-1,TGTGCCAGGACGGTAATCCAAGAGACCCAGTACTTC,CARTVIQETQYF
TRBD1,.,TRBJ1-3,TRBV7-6,TGTGCCAGCAGCCCCGGGACAGGCTCTGGAAACACCATATATTTT,CASSPGTGSGNTIYF
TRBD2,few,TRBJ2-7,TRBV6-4,TGTGCCAGCAATCCAGCGGGAGGACTGACATACGAGCAGTACTTC,CASNPAGGLTYEQYF
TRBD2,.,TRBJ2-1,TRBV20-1,TGCAGTGCTTTACTAGCGGGAGGGACGTTCTTC,CSALLAGGTFF
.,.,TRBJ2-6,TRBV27,TGTGCCAGCAGTTTTGAGATCTCTGGGGCCAACGTCCTGACTTTC,CASSFEISGANVLTF
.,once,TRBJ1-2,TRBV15,TGTGCCACCAGGATAGACAGGAGCTATGGCTACACCTTC,CATRIDRSYGYTF
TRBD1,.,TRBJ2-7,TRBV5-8,TGTGCCAGCAGCAGGGGACAGGGCTACGAGCAGTACTTC,CASSRGQGYEQYF
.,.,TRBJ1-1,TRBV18,TGTGCCAGCTCGCCAACGGGAAGCACTGAAGCTTTCTTT,CASSPTGSTEAFF
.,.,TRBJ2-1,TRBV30,TGTGCCTGGAGTCGTGGGGGGATCAGATGGGATGAGCAGTTCTTC,CAWSRGGIRWDEQFF
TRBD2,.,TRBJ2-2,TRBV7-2,TGTGCCAGCACCCTTAAGGCGTCTAGCGGGACCGGGGAGCTGTTTTTT,CASTLKASSGTGELFF
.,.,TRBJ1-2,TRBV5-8,TGTGCCAGCAGCCTTCGGGTAATGGGGGGCGCCCACCTCGCTAACTATGGCTACACCTTC,CASSLRVMGGAHLANYGYTF
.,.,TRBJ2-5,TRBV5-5,TGTGCCAGCAGCCCTCGGGGTCAAGAGACCCAGTACTTC,CASSPRGQETQYF
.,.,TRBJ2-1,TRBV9,TGTGCCAGCAGCGGACCCATTTTCTCGGGAATACATGAGCAGTTCTTC,CASSGPIFSGIHEQFF
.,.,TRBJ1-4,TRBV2,TGTGCCAGCAGTGTCCGCCCTAATGAAAGACTGTTTTTT,CASSVRPNERLFF
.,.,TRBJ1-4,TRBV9,TGTGCCAGCAGCGATCGCAGGGATTCGAGAGAAAAACTGTTCTTT,CASSDRRDSREKLFF
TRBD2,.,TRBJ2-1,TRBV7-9,TGTGCCAGCAGCTTAGTGGGGACTAGTGGGAGGTTACGAAATGAGCAGTTCTTC,CASSLVGTSGRLRNEQFF
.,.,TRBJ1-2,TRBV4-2,TGTGCCAGCAGCCAAGATAGCGGGATTTTGGGCTATGGCTACACCTTC,CASSQDSGILGYGYTF
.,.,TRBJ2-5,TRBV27,TGTGCCAGCAGTTTAATGGGGGATCGGTTGGAGACCCAGTACTTC,CASSLMGDRLETQYF
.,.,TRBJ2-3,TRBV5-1,TGCGCCAGCACGTCGGAGCCATCGACGGATACGCAGTATTTT,CASTSEPSTDTQYF
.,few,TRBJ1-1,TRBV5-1,TGCGCCAGCAGTCTCGACAGCACTGAAGCTTTCTTT,CASSLDSTEAFF
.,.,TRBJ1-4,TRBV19,TGTGCCAGTAGCCCGAACTGGGGGGAAAAACTGTTTTTT,CASSPNWGEKLFF
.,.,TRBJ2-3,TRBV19,TGTGCCAGTAGTATCTCCGGGGATACGCAGTATTTT,CASSISGDTQYF
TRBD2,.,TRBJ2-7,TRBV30,TGTGCCTGGAGCCGAGGACTAGAGTTCTACGAGCAGTACTTC,CAWSRGLEFYEQYF
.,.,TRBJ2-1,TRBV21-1,TGTGCCAGCAGAAGGGGGACTAGCGGGAGGAGTTACAATGAGCAGTTCTTC,CASRRGTSGRSYNEQFF